The 14 T cell receptor beta chains below were found in one sample sequenced in a study of T cells after yellow fever vaccination. MiXCR, run by TCRdb on the 5' RACE reads, gives a single entry per CDR3 protein. Altogether fewer than 150,000 distinct CDR3 sequences are present, roughly 8% being singletons, with the ten largest covering 0.55% to 0.9%. The sequencing here drew on CD4+ T cells sorted from PBMCs, taken 5 days after the yellow fever booster vaccination. The receptors originated from a man younger than 45 who received the YFV17D yellow fever vaccine.

Worth noting for this clonotype: A much larger clone sits a single nucleotide away, making a read error possible. The chain couples TRBV7-2 to TRBJ2-3; D uncertain. The CDR3 has 12 amino acids. The ends were cut back, 5 bases at V and 10 bases at J, with 13 bases in the middle. Germline assignment: CDR1 SGHTA and CDR2 FQGNSA. CDR3 region: CASSLRHGPQYF. CDR3 nucleotides: TGTGCCAGCAGCCTACGACATGGACCGCAGTATTTT.

This clonotype turned up a few times. This could be a read error, since a much larger clone is one nucleotide away. The chain employs TRBV12-3 or TRBV12-4 and TRBJ2-6; D is undetermined. CDR3 length: 19 residues. CDR3 sequence reads: CACSLKVTLLGSGANVLTF. The CDR3 coding sequence is TGTGCCTGCAGTTTGAAAGTGACCCTTTTGGGCTCTGGGGCCAACGTCCTGACTTTC.

The chain employs TRBV5-1 and TRBJ1-1; D might be TRBD1 (6 bases). Germline V gene data show CDR1 as SGHRS and CDR2 as YFSETQ. This CDR3 contains 18 residues. Deletions cut 1 base from V and 3 bases from J, with 22 bases between. This chain's CDR3 is CASSLFSGTGRGDTEAFF. In DNA, the CDR3 is TGCGCCAGCAGCTTGTTTTCGGGAACAGGGAGGGGAGACACTGAAGCTTTCTTT.

This clonotype has a count of ten or more. Written as DNA, the CDR3 is TGCGCCAGCAGCCTTCAGGGACCAGACAATGAGCAGTTCTTC. Its protein is CASSLQGPDNEQFF. V gene TRBV5-1 combines with J gene TRBJ2-1; D may correspond to TRBD1 or TRBD2 (5 bases each). Germline V CDR1 and CDR2: SGHRS, YFSETQ. V dropped 4 bases and J dropped 5 bases, with 13 bases sitting between them. There are 14 residues in the CDR3.

This chain uses TRBV20-1 with TRBJ1-1, with D uncertain. This CDR3 region has 13 residues. V lost 1 base to trimming and J lost 10 bases, with 16 bases between them. Germline CDR1 and CDR2: DFQATT and SNEGSKA (reference sequence). CDR3 DNA sequence: TGCAGTGCTAGAGTTCGGGCGGGGTGGGTAGCTTTCTTT. As protein: CSARVRAGWVAFF.

This clonotype was seen many times. The V gene is TRBV20-1, the J gene TRBJ2-1; TRBD2 aligns across 7 bases. The CDR3 totals 13 residues. Germline V CDR1 and CDR2: DFQATT, SNEGSKA (reference sequence). The V gene end was trimmed by 5 bases and the J gene end by 7 bases; junction bases not matched to a gene: 8. This CDR3 is CSALLAGANEQFF. CDR3 sequence (DNA): TGCAGTGCTTTATTAGCGGGCGCAAATGAGCAGTTCTTC.

This clonotype was seen ten or more times. The chain links TRBV10-3 to TRBJ2-3, with D possibly being TRBD2 (6 bases). The ends were cut back, 3 bases at V and 2 bases at J, with 9 bases in the middle. Germline V gene sequence: CDR1 ENHRY, CDR2 SYGVKD. There are 14 residues in the CDR3. The CDR3 DNA follows: TGTGCCATCAGTGATAGGCGGGACACAGATACGCAGTATTTT. Translation: CAISDRRDTDTQYF.

This clonotype was counted ten times or more. The J gene is TRBJ2-4, the V gene TRBV18; D not resolved. Germline V gene data show CDR1 as KGHSH and CDR2 as LQKENI. The CDR3 contains 16 residues. V lost 1 base to trimming and J lost 5 bases, with 15 bases between them. The CDR3 nucleotides are TGTGCCAGCTCACCACGGGTGGCAAGATCCCAAAACATTCAGTACTTC. It specifies CASSPRVARSQNIQYF.

This clonotype was observed at least ten times. The chain joins TRBV7-2 to TRBJ2-3; D possibly corresponds to TRBD2 (5 bases). The CDR3 spans 13 residues. Germline values: CDR1 SGHTA, CDR2 FQGNSA. V gave up 3 bases and J gave up 4 bases, with 8 bases separating them. The CDR3: CASSLGEADTQYF. For the CDR3, the DNA is TGTGCCAGCAGCTTGGGAGAGGCAGATACGCAGTATTTT.

In its sample, this clonotype was seen many times. For the CDR3, the DNA is TGTGCCAGCAACCGATTCAATGAGCAGTTCTTC. Translated, it gives CASNRFNEQFF. The gene calls are TRBV7-9 and TRBJ2-1; no definite D call. The CDR3 sequence is 11 residues long. From germline, CDR1 is SEHNR and CDR2 FQNEAQ (reference sequence). V lost 7 bases and J lost 6, with 7 bases in between.

This clonotype was seen many times. The J gene is TRBJ2-1, the V gene TRBV20-1, with 14 bases lining up with TRBD2. The trim removed 4 bases at V and 10 bases at J, leaving 9 bases unmatched. The CDR3 sequence is 15 residues long. From germline, CDR1 is DFQATT and CDR2 SNEGSKA (reference sequence). CDR3 in amino acids: CSAKGTSGRLAEQFF. Here the CDR3 DNA reads TGCAGTGCTAAGGGGACTAGCGGGAGATTGGCCGAGCAGTTCTTC.

This clonotype showed up many times. This chain joins TRBV3-1 and TRBJ2-7, with D perhaps matching TRBD2 (6 bases). CDR3 length: 15 amino acids. V was pared by 9 bases and J by 2 bases, with 20 bases between. The V gene's germline CDR1 is LGHDT and CDR2 YNNKEL (reference sequence). CDR3 loop: CARDKTRDGPYEQYF. The CDR3 nucleotides are TGTGCCAGGGACAAGACTAGGGACGGACCCTACGAGCAGTACTTC.

This clonotype was seen many times. V gene TRBV18 combines with J gene TRBJ1-4; D uncertain. Deletions cut 3 bases from V and 5 bases from J, with 7 bases between. The CDR3 is made up of 13 amino acids. Germline assignment: CDR1 KGHSH and CDR2 LQKENI. The CDR3 loop is CASSPTLNEKLFF. DNA for the CDR3: TGTGCCAGCTCACCGACGCTGAATGAAAAACTGTTTTTT.

This clonotype was seen many times. V usage is TRBV30 and J usage is TRBJ2-2; perhaps TRBD2 as D (5 bases). V lost 2 bases to trimming and J lost 0 bases, with 7 bases between them. Germline lookup yields CDR1 GTSNPN and CDR2 SVGIG (reference sequence). The CDR3 has 14 residues. The CDR3 sequence is CAWSSGTNTGELFF. The CDR3 DNA is TGTGCCTGGAGTTCGGGAACGAACACCGGGGAGCTGTTTTTT.